The T cell receptor beta chain described here comes from a study of cytomegalovirus exposure and HLA in healthy donors. This clone was found a few times. As yet, its antigen is unknown. General study findings and limits: Productive status was seen about 87% or about 30% of the time for most TCR beta V segments in an earlier analysis.

The PCR ran on 60 Vbeta and 13 Jbeta primers. Using immunoSEQ multiplex PCR, the repertoire was profiled, and TCRdb retains in-frame clones only, with some absent. The sample lists over 100,000 clones; roughly 9.6% were seen once. Sequenced material: PBMCs. This sequence was found in a woman between 35 and 50 years old in good health and CMV-seropositive.

CDR3 coding DNA: TGTGCCAGTAGTATTATGAGACAGAGCAATTCACCCCTCCACTTT. Translating gives CASSIMRQSNSPLHF. The V and J genes are TRBV19 and TRBJ1-6; possibly TRBD1 for D (5 bases). Per germline, CDR1 LNHDA and CDR2 SQIVND (reference sequence). Trimming pared 3 bases from V and 7 bases from J, leaving 13 bases between. This CDR3 contains 15 residues.